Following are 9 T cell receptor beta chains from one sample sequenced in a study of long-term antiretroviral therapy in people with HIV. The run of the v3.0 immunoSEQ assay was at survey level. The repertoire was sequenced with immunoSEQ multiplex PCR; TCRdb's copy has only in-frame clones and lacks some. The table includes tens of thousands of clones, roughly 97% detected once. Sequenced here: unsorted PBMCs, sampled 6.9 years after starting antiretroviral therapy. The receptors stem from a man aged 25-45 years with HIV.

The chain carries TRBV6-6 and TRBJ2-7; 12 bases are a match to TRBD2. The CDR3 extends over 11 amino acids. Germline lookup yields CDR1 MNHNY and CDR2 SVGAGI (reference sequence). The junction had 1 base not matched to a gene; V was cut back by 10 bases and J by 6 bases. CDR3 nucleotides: TGTGCCATACTAGCGGGAGGCGAGCAGTACTTC. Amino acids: CAILAGGEQYF.

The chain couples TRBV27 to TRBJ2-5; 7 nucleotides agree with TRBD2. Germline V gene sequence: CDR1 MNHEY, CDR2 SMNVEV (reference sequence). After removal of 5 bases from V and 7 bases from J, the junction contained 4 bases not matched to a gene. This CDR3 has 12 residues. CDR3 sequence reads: CASSRPGGTQYF. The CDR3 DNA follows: TGTGCCAGCAGTCGACCGGGAGGGACCCAGTACTTC.

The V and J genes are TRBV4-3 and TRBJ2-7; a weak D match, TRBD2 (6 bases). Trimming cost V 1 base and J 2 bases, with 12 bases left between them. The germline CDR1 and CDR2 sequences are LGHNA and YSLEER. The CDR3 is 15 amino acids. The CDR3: CASSQVPGGTYEQYF. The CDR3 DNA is TGCGCCAGCAGCCAAGTGCCCGGGGGAACCTACGAGCAGTACTTC.

This chain's CDR3 is CASSLTGGTYEQYF. CDR3 coding DNA: TGTGCCAGCAGTTTGACAGGGGGGACCTACGAGCAGTACTTC. This sequence joins TRBV27 and TRBJ2-7; 9 nucleotides agree with TRBD1. This CDR3 spans 14 amino acids. J lost 2 bases, V lost 3 bases, and 2 bases had no gene match. The V gene's germline CDR1 is MNHEY and CDR2 SMNVEV (reference sequence).

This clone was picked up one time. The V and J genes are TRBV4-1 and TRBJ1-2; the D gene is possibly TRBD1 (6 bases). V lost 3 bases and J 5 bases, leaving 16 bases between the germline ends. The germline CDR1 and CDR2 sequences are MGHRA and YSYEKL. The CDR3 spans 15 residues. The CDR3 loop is CASSHLQGAAYGYTF. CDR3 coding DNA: TGCGCCAGCAGCCACCTACAGGGCGCCGCTTATGGCTACACCTTC.

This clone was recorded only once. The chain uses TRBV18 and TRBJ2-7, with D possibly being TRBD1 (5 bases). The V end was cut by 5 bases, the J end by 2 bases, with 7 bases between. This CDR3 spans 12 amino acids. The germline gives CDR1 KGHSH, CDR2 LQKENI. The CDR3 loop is CASSGQTYEQYF. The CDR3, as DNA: TGTGCCAGCTCAGGACAAACCTACGAGCAGTACTTC.

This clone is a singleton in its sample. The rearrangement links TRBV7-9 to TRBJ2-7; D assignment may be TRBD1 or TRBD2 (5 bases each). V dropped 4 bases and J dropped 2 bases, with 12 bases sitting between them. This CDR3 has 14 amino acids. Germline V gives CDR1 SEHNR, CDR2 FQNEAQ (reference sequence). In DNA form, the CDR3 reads TGTGCCAGCAGCTCCGGACGGGGCGCCTACGAGCAGTACTTC. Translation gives CASSSGRGAYEQYF. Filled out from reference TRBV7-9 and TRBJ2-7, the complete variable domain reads DTGVSQNPRHKITKRGQNVTFRCDPISEHNRLYWYRQTLGQGPEFLTYFQNEAQLEKSRLLSDRFSAERPKGSFSTLEIQRTEQGDSAMYLCASSSGRGAYEQYFGPGTRLTVT.

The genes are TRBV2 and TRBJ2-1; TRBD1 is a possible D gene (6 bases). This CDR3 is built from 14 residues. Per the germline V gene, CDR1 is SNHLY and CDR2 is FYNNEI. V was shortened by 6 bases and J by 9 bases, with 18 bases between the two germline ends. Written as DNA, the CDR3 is TGTGCCAGCAGGGCGGACAGAGCTGCCCTTGAGCAGTTCTTC. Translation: CASRADRAALEQFF.

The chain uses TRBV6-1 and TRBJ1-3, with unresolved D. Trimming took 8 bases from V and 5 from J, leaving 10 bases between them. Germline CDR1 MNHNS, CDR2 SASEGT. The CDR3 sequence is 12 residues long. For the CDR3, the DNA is TGTGCCAGCGGTGGGAGGAGAAACACCATATATTTT. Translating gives CASGGRRNTIYF.